The 25 T cell receptor beta chains below all came from one sample that was sequenced in a study of radiotherapy plus CTLA-4 blockade in lung cancer. Repertoires were generated with immunoSEQ multiplex PCR, while TCRdb's copy carries only in-frame clones and drops some. The data show approximately 37,000 clones, with 70% to 80% seen just once and 9.8% held by the top ten. Sequencing used peripheral blood, obtained from a patient treated with radiotherapy plus ipilimumab. These receptors all stem from a human donor with non-small cell lung cancer who had stable disease on radiotherapy plus ipilimumab.

J is TRBJ2-2 and V is TRBV30, with D possibly matching TRBD2 (5 bases). V was clipped by 5 bases and J by 0 bases, with 7 bases between them. This CDR3 is 13 amino acids long. Per germline, CDR1 GTSNPN and CDR2 SVGIG (reference sequence). Here the CDR3 reads CAWGGANTGELFF. The DNA for the CDR3 is TGTGCCTGGGGAGGAGCGAACACCGGGGAGCTGTTTTTT.

The chain recombines TRBV5-4 with TRBJ2-1, with a weak D call TRBD1 (5 bases). CDR1 and CDR2 from the germline V gene are SGHNT and YYREEE (reference sequence). This CDR3 is built from 14 residues. V gave up 4 bases and J gave up 2 bases, with 10 bases separating them. This CDR3 is CASSLWGPYNEQFF. DNA of the CDR3: TGTGCCAGCAGCCTCTGGGGCCCCTACAATGAGCAGTTCTTC.

V and J are TRBV7-2 and TRBJ2-1, with 8 bases aligning to TRBD1. CDR1 SGHTA and CDR2 FQGNSA come from the germline V gene. The CDR3 contains 15 residues. The V gene end was trimmed by 5 bases and the J gene end by 1 base; junction bases not matched to a gene: 4. As DNA, the CDR3 is TGTGCCAGCAGCATAGACAGGGGATCCTACAATGAGCAGTTCTTC. Its protein is CASSIDRGSYNEQFF.

The V and J genes are TRBV29-1 and TRBJ2-5; a weak D match, TRBD1 (5 bases). The V gene's germline CDR1 is SQVTM and CDR2 ANQGSEA. V dropped 7 bases and J dropped 4 bases, with 19 bases sitting between them. CDR3 length equals 14 residues. The CDR3 region is CSGAPPRRGETQYF. DNA of the CDR3: TGCAGCGGGGCCCCCCCCCGAAGGGGAGAGACCCAGTACTTC. Combining the CDR3 with reference TRBV29-1 and TRBJ2-5 gives the whole variable domain SAVISQKPSRDICQRGTSLTIQCQVDSQVTMMFWYRQQPGQSLTLIATANQGSEATYESGFVIDKFPISRPNLTFSTLTVSNMSPEDSSIYLCSGAPPRRGETQYFGPGTRLLVL.

V is TRBV7-9 and J is TRBJ2-2; 7 nucleotides match TRBD1. This CDR3 spans 15 amino acids. CDR1 and CDR2 from the germline V gene are SEHNR and FQNEAQ (reference sequence). With 4 bases clipped from V and 2 bases from J, the junction kept 4 bases outside the gene matches. The CDR3 bases are TGTGCCAGCAGCTGGACAGGCCTTAACACCGGGGAGCTGTTTTTT. Protein sequence: CASSWTGLNTGELFF. The full variable domain, completed using reference TRBV7-9 and TRBJ2-2, is DTGVSQNPRHKITKRGQNVTFRCDPISEHNRLYWYRQTLGQGPEFLTYFQNEAQLEKSRLLSDRFSAERPKGSFSTLEIQRTEQGDSAMYLCASSWTGLNTGELFFGEGSRLTVL.

This clone was recorded a few times. The chain employs TRBV9 and TRBJ1-1; the D gene is possibly TRBD1 (5 bases). Trimming stripped 8 bases from V and 6 bases from J, with 11 bases between. This CDR3 is built from 11 residues. The germline V gene encodes CDR1 SGDLS and CDR2 YYNGEE. This CDR3 is CASGGLAEAFF. The DNA of the CDR3 is TGTGCCAGTGGGGGGTTGGCTGAAGCTTTCTTT.

This sequence joins TRBV5-5 and TRBJ1-2; 8 bases match TRBD1. With 4 bases clipped from V and 4 bases from J, the junction kept 9 bases outside the gene matches. Germline CDR1 reads SGHKS; CDR2 reads YYEKEE (reference sequence). CDR3 length: 15 amino acids. This CDR3 is CASSGGQGWAYGYTF. As DNA, the CDR3 is TGTGCCAGCAGCGGCGGACAGGGTTGGGCCTATGGCTACACCTTC.

The chain recombines TRBV7-9 with TRBJ1-3, with a possible D match to TRBD1 (5 bases). This CDR3 spans 15 amino acids. CDR1 and CDR2 from the germline V gene are SEHNR and FQNEAQ (reference sequence). The germline V and J ends were trimmed by 5 bases and 8 bases, with 19 bases remaining between them. CDR3 amino acids: CASSLSSRGRDTIYF. Here the CDR3 DNA reads TGTGCCAGCAGCCTATCTTCGCGGGGCCGGGACACCATATATTTT. Full variable domain (remainder filled in from reference TRBV7-9 and TRBJ1-3): DTGVSQNPRHKITKRGQNVTFRCDPISEHNRLYWYRQTLGQGPEFLTYFQNEAQLEKSRLLSDRFSAERPKGSFSTLEIQRTEQGDSAMYLCASSLSSRGRDTIYFGEGSWLTVV.

This clone was seen only once. The chain links TRBV6-5 to TRBJ1-1; D is undetermined. The germline V gene encodes CDR1 MNHEY and CDR2 SVGAGI. Trimming removed 7 bases from V and 5 bases from J, with 17 bases in between. CDR3 length: 14 residues. CDR3 DNA: TGTGCCAGCAAAGTTCACCGGGGTCCTACTGAAGCTTTCTTT. Protein: CASKVHRGPTEAFF.

The rearrangement joins TRBV29-1 to TRBJ2-3; D is possibly TRBD1 (5 bases). V was clipped by 4 bases and J by 3 bases, with 17 bases between them. Germline CDR1 is SQVTM and CDR2 is ANQGSEA. The CDR3 sequence is 15 residues long. CDR3 region: CSVAWGSMLTDTQYF. The CDR3 bases are TGCAGCGTTGCTTGGGGCAGTATGTTAACAGATACGCAGTATTTT.

This clone has a count of ten or more. This rearrangement joins TRBV29-1 to TRBJ2-7; TRBD1 agrees at 10 bases. Germline CDR1 reads SQVTM; CDR2 reads ANQGSEA. The trim removed 5 bases at V and 3 bases at J, leaving 7 bases unmatched. The CDR3 has 14 residues. CDR3 region: CSVLRDRGGYEQYF. CDR3 DNA sequence: TGCAGCGTTCTCCGGGACAGGGGTGGCTACGAGCAGTACTTC.

This rearrangement joins TRBV6-1 to TRBJ2-4, with unresolved D. CDR3 length: 15 amino acids. Trimming left V 3 bases short and J 1 base short, with 10 bases between. Germline-derived CDR1 and CDR2 are MNHNS and SASEGT. CDR3 in DNA: TGTGCCAGCAGTGATATATTTGGCGCCAAAAACATTCAGTACTTC. It is translated as CASSDIFGAKNIQYF.

V is TRBV6-1 and J is TRBJ1-1; 9 nucleotides line up with TRBD1. The ends lost 4 bases at V and 10 bases at J; junction bases unmatched: 10. The CDR3 runs 14 residues. From germline, CDR1 is MNHNS and CDR2 SASEGT. The CDR3 reads CASSASQDRGLAFF. DNA for the CDR3: TGTGCCAGCAGTGCCTCCCAGGACAGGGGTTTAGCTTTCTTT.

The chain employs TRBV18 and TRBJ1-1; D is possibly TRBD1 (5 bases). Trimming left V 3 bases short and J 1 base short, with 9 bases between. The CDR3 is 14 residues long. Germline V gene lookup returns CDR1 KGHSH and CDR2 LQKENI. CDR3 DNA sequence: TGTGCCAGCTCACCCCTTGACAGGAACACTGAAGCTTTCTTT. Protein: CASSPLDRNTEAFF.

This clone has just a few counts. The chain combines TRBV11-3 with TRBJ2-5, with 7 nucleotides matching TRBD2. This CDR3 is 16 amino acids long. The ends lost 1 base at V and 2 bases at J; junction bases unmatched: 7. In germline, CDR1 is SGHNT, CDR2 YENEEA. CDR3: CASSLGGSGGQETQYF. CDR3 bases: TGTGCCAGCAGCTTAGGCGGCTCGGGGGGACAAGAGACCCAGTACTTC.

The rearrangement links TRBV9 to TRBJ1-2, with 7 bases identical to TRBD1. Germline CDR1 reads SGDLS; CDR2 reads YYNGEE. The V segment lost 0 bases and the J segment 8 bases; nucleotides outside the gene matches: 7. The CDR3 extends over 14 amino acids. The CDR3 nucleotides read TGTGCCAGCAGCGTAGCTCAGACAGGGACGGGCTACACCTTC. It yields the protein CASSVAQTGTGYTF.

The rearrangement joins TRBV10-3 to TRBJ2-2; 7 bases match TRBD2. Germline CDR1 reads ENHRY; CDR2 reads SYGVKD. The CDR3 consists of 17 residues. After removal of 7 bases from V and 5 bases from J, the junction contained 16 bases not matched to a gene. CDR3 in DNA: TGTGCCATCACCAGAAAAGGACGGGGGGTACAAACCGGGGAGCTGTTTTTT. Translation gives CAITRKGRGVQTGELFF.

J is TRBJ1-2 and V is TRBV2, with unresolved D. Trimming removed 4 bases at V and 2 bases at J, with 8 bases between. CDR3 size: 13 residues. Germline values: CDR1 SNHLY, CDR2 FYNNEI. Written as DNA, the CDR3 is TGTGCCAGCAGTGCTGCAGTCAACTATGGCTACACCTTC. This codes for CASSAAVNYGYTF.

This clone showed up just once. The rearrangement links TRBV11-2 to TRBJ2-7; D is ambiguous. Germline V lookup: CDR1 SGHAT, CDR2 FQNNGV. Trimming cost V 5 bases and J 7 bases, with 12 bases left between them. The CDR3 runs 12 residues. The CDR3 sequence: CASSPGWVEQYF. The CDR3 bases are TGTGCCAGCAGCCCAGGCTGGGTAGAGCAGTACTTC.

This sequence joins TRBV9 and TRBJ2-1; D remains ambiguous. The CDR3 consists of 15 residues. The germline CDR1 and CDR2 sequences are SGDLS and YYNGEE. V lost 4 bases and J lost 0, with 11 bases in between. The CDR3 DNA is TGTGCCAGCAGCCATTCGCGTAGCTCCTACAATGAGCAGTTCTTC. Protein: CASSHSRSSYNEQFF.

The CDR3 protein is CASSQLSSAGEQFF. The CDR3 bases are TGTGCCAGCAGCCAACTCTCTTCGGCGGGTGAGCAGTTCTTC. The chain employs TRBV2 and TRBJ2-1; D may be TRBD2 (5 bases). The CDR3 has 14 residues. Looked up from germline, CDR1 is SNHLY and CDR2 is FYNNEI. V was pared by 6 bases and J by 9 bases, with 18 bases between.

The chain employs TRBV5-8 and TRBJ1-5; 8 positions match TRBD1. This CDR3 is built from 15 residues. The germline CDR1 and CDR2 sequences are SGHTS and YDEGEE. Trimming cost V 6 bases and J 4 bases; bases outside gene matches: 9. CDR3 sequence (DNA): TGTGCCAGCACCCTGAGGACAGGGTGGAATCAGCCCCAGCATTTT. Encoded protein: CASTLRTGWNQPQHF.

This clone came up a few times. V is TRBV7-2 and J is TRBJ2-1; 12 bases are shared with TRBD2. This CDR3 region has 15 residues. J gave up 8 bases and V 2 bases, and 4 bases lay outside the gene matches. Germline CDR1 and CDR2: SGHTA and FQGNSA. The CDR3 DNA reads as TGTGCCAGCAGCTTAACCCTAGCGGGGGGGGATGAGCAGTTCTTC. This translates into CASSLTLAGGDEQFF.

The rearrangement links TRBV11-1 to TRBJ2-3, with a tentative D call TRBD1 (6 bases). The length of the CDR3 is 13 residues. The germline V and J ends were trimmed by 3 bases and 4 bases, with 8 bases remaining between them. Germline loops: CDR1 SGHAT, CDR2 FQDESV (reference sequence). CDR3 bases: TGTGCCAGCAGCTTTGCAGGGGCAGATACGCAGTATTTT. Amino acid sequence: CASSFAGADTQYF.

The V gene is TRBV2, the J gene TRBJ2-7; 7 bases map to TRBD1. There are 13 residues in the CDR3. Per the germline V gene, CDR1 is SNHLY and CDR2 is FYNNEI. The V and J ends lost 5 bases and 2 bases, in that order; junction bases with no gene match: 3. The chain's CDR3 is CASSRGTAYEQYF. DNA of the CDR3: TGTGCCAGCAGTAGGGGGACAGCCTACGAGCAGTACTTC.